This T cell receptor (beta chain) was sequenced in a study of beta chain features in type 1 diabetes. Study-wide points: Within patients, naive, central memory and Treg TCRB repertoires seemed more similar than within healthy donors. A moderate, significant TCRB CDR3 shortening appeared in type 1 diabetes across four CD4+ subsets.

Germline lookup yields CDR1 MNHNY and CDR2 SVGAGI (reference sequence). Between the trimmed V and J ends, which lost 7 bases and 6 bases, there was a span of 16 bases. The CDR3 is made up of 14 amino acids. Purity exceeding 95% was reached by all sorted populations. In the case of this clone: No antigen is known for it.

Every bit of the isolated RNA underwent reverse transcription, so sequencing read expressed TCRB transcripts. A few million reads were obtained on average from naive, central memory and regulatory T cell samples. Using immunoSEQ multiplex PCR, the repertoire was profiled, and TCRdb retains in-frame clones only, with some absent. The sample comprises around 690,000 clones, roughly 12% of which are singletons, and about 0.11% rests with the top ten. Sequencing was carried out using naive CD4+ T cells from blood. The clonotype was recovered from a man aged 25 to 45 with type 1 diabetes. The chain employs TRBV6-6 and TRBJ1-5; no clear D. CDR3 coding DNA: TGTGCCAGCAATAACGGGCGGGAGGGTCAGCCCCAGCATTTT. This codes for CASNNGREGQPQHF.